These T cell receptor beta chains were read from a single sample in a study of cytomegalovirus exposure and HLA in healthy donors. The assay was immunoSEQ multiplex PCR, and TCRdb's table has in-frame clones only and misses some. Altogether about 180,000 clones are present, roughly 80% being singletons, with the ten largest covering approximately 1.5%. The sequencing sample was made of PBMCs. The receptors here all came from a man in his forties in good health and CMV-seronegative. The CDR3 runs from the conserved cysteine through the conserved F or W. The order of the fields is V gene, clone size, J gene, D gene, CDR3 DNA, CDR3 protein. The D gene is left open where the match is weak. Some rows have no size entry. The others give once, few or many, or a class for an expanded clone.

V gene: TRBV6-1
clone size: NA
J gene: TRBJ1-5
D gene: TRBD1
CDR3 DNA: TGTGCCATCCTTACAGGGGGAAGGGATCAGCCCCAGCATTTT
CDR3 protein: CAILTGGRDQPQHF

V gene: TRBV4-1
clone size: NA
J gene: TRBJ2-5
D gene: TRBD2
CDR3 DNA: TGCGCCAGCAGCCGAGGGGGACTAGCGGAATCTCGGTTGGAGACCCAGTACTTC
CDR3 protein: CASSRGGLAESRLETQYF

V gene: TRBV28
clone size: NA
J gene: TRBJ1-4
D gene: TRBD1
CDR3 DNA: TGTGCCAGCAGTGCAGGGGGTGGGGAAAAACTGTTTTTT
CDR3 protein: CASSAGGGEKLFF

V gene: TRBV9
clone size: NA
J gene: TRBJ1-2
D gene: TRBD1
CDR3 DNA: TGTGCCAGCAGCCCTGGACAGGGGGCAGATCGTGGCTACACCTTC
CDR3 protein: CASSPGQGADRGYTF

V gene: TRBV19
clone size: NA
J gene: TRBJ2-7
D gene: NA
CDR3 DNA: TGTGCCAGTAGTGATCAGGGGCTCGGCGAGCAGTACTTC
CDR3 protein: CASSDQGLGEQYF

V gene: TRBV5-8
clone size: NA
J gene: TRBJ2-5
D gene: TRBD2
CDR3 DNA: TGTGCCAGCAGCTTCGTGGGGCGGGAGGAGACCCAGTACTTC
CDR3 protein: CASSFVGREETQYF

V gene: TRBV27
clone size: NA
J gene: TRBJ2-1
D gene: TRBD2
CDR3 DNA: TGTGCCAGCAGTCGGGGACTAGGTCCATACAATGAGCAGTTCTTC
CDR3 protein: CASSRGLGPYNEQFF

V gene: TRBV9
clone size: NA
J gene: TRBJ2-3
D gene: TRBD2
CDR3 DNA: TGTGCCAGCAGCGTAGATAGCGGGGGGGCCTTCGCAGATACGCAGTATTTT
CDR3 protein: CASSVDSGGAFADTQYF

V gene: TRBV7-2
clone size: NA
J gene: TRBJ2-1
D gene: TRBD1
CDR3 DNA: TGTGCCAGCAGTTTGGGACAGGGGGCATTGTACAATGAGCAGTTCTTC
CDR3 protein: CASSLGQGALYNEQFF

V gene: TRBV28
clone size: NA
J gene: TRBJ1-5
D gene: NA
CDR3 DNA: TGTGCCAGCCTAACAGGGCAGACGAATCAGCCCCAGCATTTT
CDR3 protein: CASLTGQTNQPQHF

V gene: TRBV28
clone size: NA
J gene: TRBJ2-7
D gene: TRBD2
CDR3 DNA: TGTGCCAGCAGTTTACCGGGACTAGCGGGAGTCGAGCAGTACTTC
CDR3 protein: CASSLPGLAGVEQYF

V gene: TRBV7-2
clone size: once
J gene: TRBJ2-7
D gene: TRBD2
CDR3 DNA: TGTGCCAGCAGCTTAGGCGGGAGGACATACGAGCAGTACTTC
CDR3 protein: CASSLGGRTYEQYF

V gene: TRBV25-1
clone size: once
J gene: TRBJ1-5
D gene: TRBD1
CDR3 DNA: TGTGCCAGCAGTGAAGGGGCCGGGACAGGGGGCAATCAGCCCCAGCATTTT
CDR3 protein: CASSEGAGTGGNQPQHF

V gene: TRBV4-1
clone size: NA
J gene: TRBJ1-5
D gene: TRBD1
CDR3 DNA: TGCGCCAGCAGCCAAAAAAGCGGGACAGGGAATCAGCCCCAGCATTTT
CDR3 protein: CASSQKSGTGNQPQHF

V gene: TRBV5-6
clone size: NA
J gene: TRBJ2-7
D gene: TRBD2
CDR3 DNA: TGTGCCAGCAGCCTAGCGGGGGGGGGTTACGAGCAGTACTTC
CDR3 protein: CASSLAGGGYEQYF

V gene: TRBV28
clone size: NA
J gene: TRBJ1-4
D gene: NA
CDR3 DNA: TGTGCCAGCAGTTTAGGCGGGGGGTTGAAGGAAAAACTGTTTTTT
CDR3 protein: CASSLGGGLKEKLFF

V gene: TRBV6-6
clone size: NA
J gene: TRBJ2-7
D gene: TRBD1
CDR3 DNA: TGTGCCAGCAGTTCGACCGGGACAGGGGACTACGAGCAGTACTTC
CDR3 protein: CASSSTGTGDYEQYF

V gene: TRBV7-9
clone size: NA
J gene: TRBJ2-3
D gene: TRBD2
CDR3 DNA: TGTGCCAGCAGCTTCACTAGCGGGGGGGAAGATACGCAGTATTTT
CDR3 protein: CASSFTSGGEDTQYF

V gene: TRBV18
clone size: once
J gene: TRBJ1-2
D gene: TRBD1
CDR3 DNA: TGTGCCAGCTCACCCCCGGGACAGGGGGCGAACTTTAACTATGGCTACACCTTC
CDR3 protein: CASSPPGQGANFNYGYTF

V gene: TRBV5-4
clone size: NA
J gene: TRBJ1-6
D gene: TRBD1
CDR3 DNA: TGTGCCAGCAGCCCCCGACAGGGGAATAATTCACCCCTCCACTTT
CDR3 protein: CASSPRQGNNSPLHF

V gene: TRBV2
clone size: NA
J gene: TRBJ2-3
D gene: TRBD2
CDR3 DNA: TGTGCCAGCAGGGGGGGACTACTCTATAGGCGTAGCACAGATACGCAGTATTTT
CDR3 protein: CASRGGLLYRRSTDTQYF

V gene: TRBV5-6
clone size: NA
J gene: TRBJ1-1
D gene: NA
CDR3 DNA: TGTGCCAGCAGACTTCCAGGCAGCGAAGCTTTCTTT
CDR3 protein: CASRLPGSEAFF

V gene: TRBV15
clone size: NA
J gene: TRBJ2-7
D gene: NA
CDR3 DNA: TGTGCCACCAGCAGAGCCGTGACAGACGACGAGCAGTACTTC
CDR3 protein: CATSRAVTDDEQYF

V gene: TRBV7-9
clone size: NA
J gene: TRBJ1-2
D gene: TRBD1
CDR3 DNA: TGTGCCAGCAGCTTAGGGACAGGGGGAATTGGAGTAGGCTACACCTTC
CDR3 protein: CASSLGTGGIGVGYTF

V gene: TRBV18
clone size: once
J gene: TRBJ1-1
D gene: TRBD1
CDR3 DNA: TGTGCCAGCTCACTCCTGACAGGGGAGAGCACTGAAGCTTTCTTT
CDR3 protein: CASSLLTGESTEAFF

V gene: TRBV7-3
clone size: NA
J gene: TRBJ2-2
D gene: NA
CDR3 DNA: TGTGCCAGCAGCTCATACAGAGCTGGGGAGCTGTTTTTT
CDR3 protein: CASSSYRAGELFF

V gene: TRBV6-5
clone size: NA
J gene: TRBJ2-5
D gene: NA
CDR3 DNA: TGTGCCAGCAGTTACGTTCCTAGCACTAAAGAGACCCAGTACTTC
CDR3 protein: CASSYVPSTKETQYF

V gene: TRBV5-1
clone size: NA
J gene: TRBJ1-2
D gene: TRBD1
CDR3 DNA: TGCGCCAGCACCCCAGGGGGTAACTATGGCTACACCTTC
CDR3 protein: CASTPGGNYGYTF

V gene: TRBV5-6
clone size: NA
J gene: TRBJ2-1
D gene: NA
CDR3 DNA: TGTGCCAGCAGCCTAACTTTCCTTCGCTCCTACAATGAGCAGTTCTTC
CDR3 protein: CASSLTFLRSYNEQFF

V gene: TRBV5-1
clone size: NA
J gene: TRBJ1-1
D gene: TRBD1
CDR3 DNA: TGCGCCAGCAGCTTGGGACAGGGGGATCAGGCTTTCTTT
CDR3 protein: CASSLGQGDQAFF

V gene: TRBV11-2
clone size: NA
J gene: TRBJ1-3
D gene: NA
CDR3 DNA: TGTGGCACTAGCTCTGGAAACACCATATATTTT
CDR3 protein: CGTSSGNTIYF

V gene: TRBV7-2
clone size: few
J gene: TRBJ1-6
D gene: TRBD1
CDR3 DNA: TGTGCCAGCAGCTTAACAGGGGGCAATTATAATTCACCCCTCCACTTT
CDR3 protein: CASSLTGGNYNSPLHF

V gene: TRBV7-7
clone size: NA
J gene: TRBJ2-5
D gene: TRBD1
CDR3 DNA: TGTGCAACCCGACAGGGACAAGAGACCCAGTACTTC
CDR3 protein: CATRQGQETQYF

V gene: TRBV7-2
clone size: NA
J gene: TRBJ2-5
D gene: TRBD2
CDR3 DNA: TGTGCCAGCAGCTTTCAGCGGGGGGTCCAAGAGACCCAGTACTTC
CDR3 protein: CASSFQRGVQETQYF

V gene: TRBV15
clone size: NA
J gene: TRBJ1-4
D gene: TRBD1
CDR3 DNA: TGTGCCACCAGCGCACGAAGGACAGGAGAAAAACTGTTTTTT
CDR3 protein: CATSARRTGEKLFF

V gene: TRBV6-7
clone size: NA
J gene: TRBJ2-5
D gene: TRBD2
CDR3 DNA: TGTGCCAGCAGTTACCTTGAAGGACTAGCGGGGGGGCAAGAGACCCAGTACTTC
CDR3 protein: CASSYLEGLAGGQETQYF

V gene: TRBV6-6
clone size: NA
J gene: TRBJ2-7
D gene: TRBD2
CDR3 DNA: TGTGCCAGCAGTTTTTGGACTAGCGGGAGGGCTACCGAGCAGTACTTC
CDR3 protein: CASSFWTSGRATEQYF

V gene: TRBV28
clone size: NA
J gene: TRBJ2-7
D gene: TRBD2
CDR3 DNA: TGTGCCAGCAGTTATCTAGCGGGGTACGAGCAGTACTTC
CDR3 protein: CASSYLAGYEQYF

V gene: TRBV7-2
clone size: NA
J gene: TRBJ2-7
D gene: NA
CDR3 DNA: TGTGCCAGCAGCTTAGAGGCAGGCCACTACGAGCAGTACTTC
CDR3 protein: CASSLEAGHYEQYF

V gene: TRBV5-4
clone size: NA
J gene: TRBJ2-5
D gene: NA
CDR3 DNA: TGTGCCAGCAGCGACCTAGCGAAAGAGACCCAGTACTTC
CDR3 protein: CASSDLAKETQYF

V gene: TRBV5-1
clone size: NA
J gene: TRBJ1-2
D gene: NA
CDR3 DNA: TGCGCCAGCAAGGAATACCTAATCGGGGGCTACACCTTC
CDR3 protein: CASKEYLIGGYTF

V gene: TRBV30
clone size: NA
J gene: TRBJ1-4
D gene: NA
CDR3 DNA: TGTGCCTGGAGCCTATCTCTCGGGAAAACTAATGAAAAACTGTTTTTT
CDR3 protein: CAWSLSLGKTNEKLFF

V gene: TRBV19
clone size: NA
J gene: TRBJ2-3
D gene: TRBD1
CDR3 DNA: TGTGCCAGTAGTATAGGGCGGACAGGGAGCACAGATACGCAGTATTTT
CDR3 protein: CASSIGRTGSTDTQYF

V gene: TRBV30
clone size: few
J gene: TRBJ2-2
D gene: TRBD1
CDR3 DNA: TGTGCCTTGACAGGGGGCGCACGTTCCGGGGAGCTGTTTTTT
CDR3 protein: CALTGGARSGELFF

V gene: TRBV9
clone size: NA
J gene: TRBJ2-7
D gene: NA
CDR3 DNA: TGTGCCAGCAGCGCCGAGGCCGGCCATGGGGGCTCTTCTTACGAGCAGTACTTC
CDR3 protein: CASSAEAGHGGSSYEQYF

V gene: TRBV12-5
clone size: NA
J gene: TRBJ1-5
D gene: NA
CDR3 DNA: TGTGCTAGTGGTTCAGAACCCGGGACACCCCAGCATTTT
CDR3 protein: CASGSEPGTPQHF

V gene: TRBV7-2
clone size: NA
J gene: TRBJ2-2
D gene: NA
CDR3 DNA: TGTGCCAGCAGCCAGGGAGCGGGTACGGGTTGGGAGCTGTTTTTT
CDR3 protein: CASSQGAGTGWELFF

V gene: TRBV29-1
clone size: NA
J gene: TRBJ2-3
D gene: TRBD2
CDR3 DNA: TGCAGCGCCCCGGAGCGGGGGGGTTATGCCACAGATACGCAGTATTTT
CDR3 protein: CSAPERGGYATDTQYF